Each of the 9 T cell receptor beta chains below was sequenced from the same sample in a study of T cell responses to AZD1222 COVID-19 vaccine. The repertoire was sequenced with immunoSEQ multiplex PCR; TCRdb's copy has only in-frame clones and lacks some. Of about 93,000 clones listed, about 90% were seen once; the top ten hold approximately 3%. This material consisted of peripheral blood, taken on day 0 of MenACWY control vaccination. These TCRs come from an adult in good health.

The chain carries TRBV7-2 and TRBJ1-6, with D possibly TRBD1 on 5 matching bases. Per germline, CDR1 SGHTA and CDR2 FQGNSA. This CDR3 contains 15 residues. The V and J ends lost 5 bases and 4 bases respectively, with 12 bases between them. For the CDR3, the DNA is TGTGCCAGCAGCCCTGACAGCATGTATAATTCACCCCTCCACTTT. This translates into CASSPDSMYNSPLHF.

The J gene is TRBJ1-2, the V gene TRBV7-9; D gene unclear. This CDR3 contains 11 residues. Trimming took off 10 bases at V and 8 bases at J, with 14 bases between the two ends. CDR1 is SEHNR and CDR2 is FQNEAQ in the germline V gene (reference sequence). The chain's CDR3 is CAIEPEFGYTF. The CDR3 nucleotides are TGTGCCATTGAACCAGAGTTCGGCTACACCTTC.

The chain employs TRBV28 and TRBJ2-1; 9 bases match TRBD1. Germline V gives CDR1 MDHEN, CDR2 SYDVKM. The CDR3 covers 15 residues. With V trimmed by 5 bases and J by 5 bases, 7 bases remained unmatched. CDR3 DNA: TGTGCCAGCAGTGAGGGACAGGGAGGCAACAATGAGCAGTTCTTC. Translated: CASSEGQGGNNEQFF.

The chain links TRBV7-9 to TRBJ2-6; TRBD2 is a possible D gene (6 bases). There are 19 residues in the CDR3. CDR1 SEHNR and CDR2 FQNEAQ come from the germline V gene (reference sequence). The V and J ends lost 3 bases and 0 bases respectively, with 18 bases between them. In nucleotides, the CDR3 is TGTGCCAGCAGCTTCCCCCGGAGGGGCCGAATCTCTGGGGCCAACGTCCTGACTTTC. Translated, it gives CASSFPRRGRISGANVLTF.

The genes are TRBV19 and TRBJ1-1; tentative D call: TRBD1 (5 bases). Trimming removed 3 bases from V and 8 bases from J, with 7 bases in between. Germline V gene data show CDR1 as LNHDA and CDR2 as SQIVND (reference sequence). The CDR3 totals 11 residues. The CDR3 region is CASSIGAEAFF. The CDR3 DNA follows: TGTGCCAGTAGTATCGGGGCAGAAGCTTTCTTT.

The V call is TRBV14, the J call TRBJ1-1; D is unclear. This CDR3 is built from 13 residues. Trimming took off 2 bases at V and 6 bases at J, with 10 bases between the two ends. The germline V gene has CDR1 SGHDN and CDR2 FVKESK. The CDR3 loop is CASSQNGIAEAFF. The CDR3 DNA sequence: TGTGCCAGCAGCCAAAATGGAATAGCTGAAGCTTTCTTT.

The J gene is TRBJ2-6, the V gene TRBV19; 9 nucleotides align to TRBD1. V was clipped by 1 base and J by 2 bases; unmatched bases: 9. There are 19 residues in the CDR3. Germline V gene data show CDR1 as LNHDA and CDR2 as SQIVND (reference sequence). The CDR3 sequence is CASSIGTGTGSPGANVLTF. For the CDR3, the DNA is TGTGCCAGTAGTATAGGAACGGGGACAGGGAGCCCTGGGGCCAACGTCCTGACTTTC.

This rearrangement joins TRBV27 to TRBJ1-2; D is ambiguous. V was clipped by 1 base and J by 2 bases, with 11 bases between them. The CDR3 spans 15 residues. Germline CDR1 and CDR2: MNHEY and SMNVEV (reference sequence). CDR3: CASSLWPGMNYGYTF. DNA of the CDR3: TGTGCCAGCAGTTTATGGCCAGGAATGAACTATGGCTACACCTTC.

The chain links TRBV2 to TRBJ2-1, with TRBD2 identical over 7 bases. The CDR3 runs 15 residues. V lost 6 bases and J lost 1; bases outside the gene matches: 6. Germline V lookup: CDR1 SNHLY, CDR2 FYNNEI. CDR3 nucleotides: TGTGCCAGCAGGGTGACTAGCCCTTCCTACAATGAGCAGTTCTTC. Its translation is CASRVTSPSYNEQFF. Full variable domain (outside the CDR3, taken from reference TRBV2 and TRBJ2-1): EPEVTQTPSHQVTQMGQEVILRCVPISNHLYFYWYRQILGQKVEFLVSFYNNEISEKSEIFDDQFSVERPDGSNFTLKIRSTKLEDSAMYFCASRVTSPSYNEQFFGPGTRLTVL.